One T cell receptor (beta chain) is described in this entry. What it recognizes is unknown. CD45RO negativity and positive selection for CCR7 defined naive CD8 cells, a population that excluded terminally differentiated effector memory CD45RA+ cells. This CDR3 is 13 amino acids long. The V segment lost 8 bases and the J segment 7 bases; nucleotides outside the gene matches: 8. Germline CDR1 reads PRHDT; CDR2 reads FYEKMQ (reference sequence). This record comes from a study of shared clonotypes between healthy human individuals. Study-wide context: Aged 18 to 49, the donors were two women and three men. Study-wide results and caveats: The study's rarefaction showed incomplete sorted-subset sequencing despite large depth. A generally larger estimated richness was seen in naive subsets than in memory subsets.

The assay was immunoSEQ multiplex PCR, and TCRdb's table has in-frame clones only and misses some. The sample lists about 2 million clones; about 95% were seen once. This chain uses TRBV13 with TRBJ2-7; TRBD1 matches at 10 bases. Material: naive CD8+ T cells sorted from blood. The origin of this receptor is a man between 18 and 29 years old in good health. CDR3 loop: CASGQGDSWEQYF. Here the CDR3 DNA reads TGTGCCAGCGGACAGGGGGATTCGTGGGAGCAGTACTTC.